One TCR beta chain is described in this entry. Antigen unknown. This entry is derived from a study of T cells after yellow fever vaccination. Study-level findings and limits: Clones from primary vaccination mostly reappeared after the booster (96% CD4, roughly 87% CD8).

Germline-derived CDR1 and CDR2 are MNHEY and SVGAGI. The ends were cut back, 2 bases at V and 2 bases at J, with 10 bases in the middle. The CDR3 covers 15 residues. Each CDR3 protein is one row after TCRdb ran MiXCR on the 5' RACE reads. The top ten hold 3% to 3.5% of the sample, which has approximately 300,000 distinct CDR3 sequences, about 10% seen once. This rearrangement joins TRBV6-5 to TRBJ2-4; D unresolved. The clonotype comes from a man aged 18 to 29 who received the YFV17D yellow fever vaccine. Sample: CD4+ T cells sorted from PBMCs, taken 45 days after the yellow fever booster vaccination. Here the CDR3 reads CASSYAWATKNIQYF. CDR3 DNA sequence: TGTGCCAGCAGTTACGCGTGGGCGACCAAAAACATTCAGTACTTC.